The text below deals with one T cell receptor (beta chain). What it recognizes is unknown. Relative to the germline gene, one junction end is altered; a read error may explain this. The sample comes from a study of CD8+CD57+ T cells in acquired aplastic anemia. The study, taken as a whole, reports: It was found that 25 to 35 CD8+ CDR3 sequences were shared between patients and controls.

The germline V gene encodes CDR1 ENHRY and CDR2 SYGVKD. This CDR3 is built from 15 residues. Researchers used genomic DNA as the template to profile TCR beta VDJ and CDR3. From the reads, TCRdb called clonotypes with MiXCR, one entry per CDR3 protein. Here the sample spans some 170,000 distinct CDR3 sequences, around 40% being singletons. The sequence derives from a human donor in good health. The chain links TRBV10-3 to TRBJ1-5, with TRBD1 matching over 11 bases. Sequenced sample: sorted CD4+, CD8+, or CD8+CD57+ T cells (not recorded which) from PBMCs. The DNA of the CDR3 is TGTGCCAGCAGTGTGGACAGGGGGCGCAATCAGCCCCAGCATTTT. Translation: CASSVDRGRNQPQHF.